This TCR beta chain was recorded in a study of neurological immune-mediated disorders. Every sequencing run generated over 170 million TCR-beta sequences from 15-18 subjects. Each CDR3 protein is one row after TCRdb ran MiXCR on the 5' RACE reads. Among 59,000 or so distinct CDR3 sequences listed, over 9.5% were seen once. The CDR3 spans 15 residues. Germline CDR1 MNHNS, CDR2 SASEGT. V shed 5 bases, J shed 5 bases, and the junction held 12 bases outside the gene matches. The TCR comes from a woman aged 55-70 years with HTLV-1-associated myelopathy (HAM/TSP). Source material: PBMCs. This chain joins TRBV6-1 and TRBJ2-7, with 7 bases that match TRBD2. The CDR3 coding sequence is TGTGCCAGCAGTAGACTAGCCGGGGAGGCGGACGAGCAGTACTTC. This codes for CASSRLAGEADEQYF.